The next 29 T cell receptor beta chains were all read from a single sample in a study of cytomegalovirus exposure and HLA in healthy donors. With 60 Vbeta and 13 Jbeta primers, the PCR was carried out. Profiled with immunoSEQ multiplex PCR; TCRdb holds only in-frame clones, not every one. This table has around 150,000 clones, 85% appearing once. The sequenced material came from PBMCs. The source of these receptors is a man aged 18 to 30 in good health and CMV-seropositive.

V gene TRBV11-3 combines with J gene TRBJ2-3, with 10 positions matching TRBD2. The V and J ends lost 2 bases and 6 bases, in that order; junction bases with no gene match: 11. This CDR3 contains 17 residues. The germline V gene has CDR1 SGHNT and CDR2 YENEEA. CDR3 sequence: CASSLSLAGGSSDTQYF. As DNA, the CDR3 is TGTGCCAGCAGCTTAAGTTTAGCGGGGGGATCCTCGGATACGCAGTATTTT.

This clone was seen more than once but under ten times. This chain links TRBV19 with TRBJ1-5; possible D gene TRBD1, 6 bases. Germline values: CDR1 LNHDA, CDR2 SQIVND (reference sequence). Between the trimmed V and J ends, which lost 5 bases and 0 bases, there was a span of 11 bases. The CDR3 extends over 15 amino acids. The CDR3 DNA sequence: TGTGCCAGTAGTCAACAGGGATATAGCAATCAGCCCCAGCATTTT. Its translation is CASSQQGYSNQPQHF.

The chain is built from TRBV6-1 and TRBJ1-1, with D unresolved. Per germline, CDR1 MNHNS and CDR2 SASEGT. The CDR3 runs 14 residues. The V gene lost 6 bases and the J gene lost 0 bases, with 11 bases spanning the gap. The CDR3 region has the DNA TGTGCCAGCAGGTACAGTTCCATGAACACTGAAGCTTTCTTT. Amino acids: CASRYSSMNTEAFF.

The V gene is TRBV7-3, the J gene TRBJ1-1, with D uncertain. The CDR3 has 15 residues. From germline, CDR1 is SGHTA and CDR2 FQGTGA. The V end was cut by 0 bases, the J end by 0 bases, with 8 bases between. CDR3 sequence reads: CASSLTGDVNTEAFF. The CDR3 region has the DNA TGTGCCAGCAGCTTAACGGGAGATGTGAACACTGAAGCTTTCTTT.

J is TRBJ2-7 and V is TRBV18, with D possibly being TRBD2 (7 bases). This CDR3 has 15 residues. Between the trimmed V and J ends, which lost 5 bases and 5 bases, there was a span of 19 bases. Germline CDR1 and CDR2: KGHSH and LQKENI. Written as DNA, the CDR3 is TGTGCCAGCTCAAAACCGGGGGGCCCTTTTGACGAGCAGTACTTC. It yields the protein CASSKPGGPFDEQYF.

The chain has TRBV29-1 and TRBJ2-1; 9 nucleotides line up with TRBD1. The length of the CDR3 is 12 residues. Germline V CDR1 and CDR2: SQVTM, ANQGSEA. V lost 7 bases, J lost 9 bases, and 7 bases stayed unmatched. CDR3 sequence reads: CSAITGGPEQFF. As DNA, the CDR3 is TGCAGCGCAATAACAGGGGGCCCTGAGCAGTTCTTC.

The V gene is TRBV6-1, the J gene TRBJ2-3, with D hard to call. Germline assignment: CDR1 MNHNS and CDR2 SASEGT. This CDR3 contains 14 residues. Deletions cut 0 bases from V and 3 bases from J, with 7 bases between. CDR3 DNA sequence: TGTGCCAGCAGTGAAGCGATGAGAACAGATACGCAGTATTTT. Its protein is CASSEAMRTDTQYF.

The V call is TRBV6-5, the J call TRBJ1-2; 9 nucleotides align to TRBD1. V dropped 9 bases and J dropped 4; count of bases not matched to a gene: 6. The germline V gene has CDR1 MNHEY and CDR2 SVGAGI. The CDR3 has 13 residues. DNA of the CDR3: TGTGCCAGTGGGACAGGGCCCCTCTATGGCTACACCTTC. Translating gives CASGTGPLYGYTF.

The chain is built from TRBV7-6 and TRBJ1-1; D not resolved. The CDR3 is 13 amino acids. V shed 5 bases and J shed 4 bases, with 11 bases lying between them. Germline CDR1 and CDR2: SGHVS and FNYEAQ. As DNA, the CDR3 is TGTGCCAGCAGCCCAGGTCATCCCACTGAAGCTTTCTTT. It codes for CASSPGHPTEAFF.

V gene TRBV7-2 combines with J gene TRBJ2-7; D gene ambiguous. The length of the CDR3 is 12 residues. Germline V lookup: CDR1 SGHTA, CDR2 FQGNSA. Trimming removed 0 bases from V and 4 bases from J, with 4 bases in between. CDR3 coding DNA: TGTGCCAGCAGCTTAGCGCAGTACGAGCAGTACTTC. Translation: CASSLAQYEQYF.

The genes are TRBV7-9 and TRBJ1-3; D remains ambiguous. From germline, CDR1 is SEHNR and CDR2 FQNEAQ (reference sequence). This CDR3 comprises 14 residues. Trimming cost V 4 bases and J 8 bases, with 15 bases left between them. CDR3 sequence (DNA): TGTGCCAGCAGCTCCCAGGAGGGTTTACACACCATATATTTT. Protein sequence: CASSSQEGLHTIYF. Looking up the rest from reference TRBV7-9 and TRBJ1-3 gives the full variable domain: DTGVSQNPRHKITKRGQNVTFRCDPISEHNRLYWYRQTLGQGPEFLTYFQNEAQLEKSRLLSDRFSAERPKGSFSTLEIQRTEQGDSAMYLCASSSQEGLHTIYFGEGSWLTVV.

This clone has just a few counts. This rearrangement joins TRBV11-3 to TRBJ2-1; no clear D gene. Germline CDR1 SGHNT, CDR2 YENEEA. V dropped 1 base and J dropped 0 bases, with 7 bases sitting between them. The length of the CDR3 is 15 residues. CDR3 amino acids: CASSLAGASYNEQFF. The CDR3, as DNA: TGTGCCAGCAGCTTAGCGGGTGCCTCCTACAATGAGCAGTTCTTC.

V and J are TRBV6-6 and TRBJ2-1, with a possible D match to TRBD2 (5 bases). The CDR3 totals 15 residues. V lost 6 bases, J lost 3 bases, and 15 bases lay in between. Germline lookup yields CDR1 MNHNY and CDR2 SVGAGI (reference sequence). The CDR3 region is CASREDGGYYNEQFF. Written as DNA, the CDR3 is TGTGCCAGCAGGGAGGACGGAGGTTACTACAATGAGCAGTTCTTC.

A word on this clone: Other DNA sequences in the sample encode the same CDR3. The chain joins TRBV7-2 to TRBJ2-1; 7 bases agree with TRBD2. The CDR3 sequence is 15 residues long. J gave up 2 bases and V 0 bases, and 1 base lay outside the gene matches. Germline V gene sequence: CDR1 SGHTA, CDR2 FQGNSA. CDR3 loop: CASSLAGGAYNEQFF. The CDR3 DNA reads TGTGCCAGCAGCTTAGCGGGGGGGGCCTACAATGAGCAGTTCTTC.

The chain has TRBV29-1 and TRBJ1-4; D perhaps matches TRBD1 (5 bases). V was clipped by 7 bases and J by 0 bases, with 6 bases between them. The germline V gene encodes CDR1 SQVTM and CDR2 ANQGSEA. The CDR3 is made up of 12 amino acids. The CDR3 here is CSGRATNEKLFF. CDR3 coding DNA: TGCAGCGGCAGGGCAACTAATGAAAAACTGTTTTTT.

The CDR3 DNA reads as TGTGCCAGCAGTTTAAGGCCACCACTAGCGGGGAACTCCTACGAGCAGTACTTC. Amino acids: CASSLRPPLAGNSYEQYF. J is TRBJ2-7 and V is TRBV7-6, with 10 bases matching TRBD2. The V and J ends lost 6 bases and 0 bases, in that order; junction bases with no gene match: 14. The CDR3 sequence is 18 residues long. In germline, CDR1 is SGHVS, CDR2 FNYEAQ. Filled out from reference TRBV7-6 and TRBJ2-7, the complete variable domain reads GAGVSQSPRYKVTKRGQDVALRCDPISGHVSLYWYRQALGQGPEFLTYFNYEAQQDKSGLPNDRFSAERPEGSISTLTIQRTEQRDSAMYRCASSLRPPLAGNSYEQYFGPGTRLTVT.

The chain has TRBV5-6 and TRBJ2-4; D possibly corresponds to TRBD1 (6 bases). The germline V gene encodes CDR1 SGHDT and CDR2 YYEEEE. Trimming pared 0 bases from V and 1 base from J, leaving 14 bases between. The CDR3 runs to 17 residues. CDR3 amino acids: CASSLVPRGLAKNIQYF. CDR3 nucleotide sequence: TGTGCCAGCAGCTTGGTTCCCAGGGGCCTTGCCAAAAACATTCAGTACTTC.

The chain joins TRBV5-1 to TRBJ1-5; 7 positions match TRBD1. There are 15 residues in the CDR3. V lost 0 bases, J lost 3 bases, and 3 bases stayed unmatched. Germline V gene sequence: CDR1 SGHRS, CDR2 YFSETQ. CDR3 coding DNA: TGCGCCAGCAGCTTGGCCGGGACAGACAATCAGCCCCAGCATTTT. It translates to CASSLAGTDNQPQHF.

The chain links TRBV9 to TRBJ2-3; TRBD2 agrees at 15 bases. V was pared by 4 bases and J by 5 bases, with 8 bases of the junction left unmatched. Germline CDR1 reads SGDLS; CDR2 reads YYNGEE. The CDR3 covers 17 residues. In nucleotides, the CDR3 is TGTGCCAGCAGCCCTCGGACTAGCGGGGGGGCCATAGATACGCAGTATTTT. Translation: CASSPRTSGGAIDTQYF.

V is TRBV19 and J is TRBJ2-1; TRBD1 matches at 11 bases. CDR1 is LNHDA, CDR2 SQIVND, per germline (reference sequence). The V and J ends lost 6 bases and 2 bases, in that order; junction bases with no gene match: 3. The CDR3 spans 15 residues. CDR3 DNA: TGTGCCAGTAGCTGGGGACAGGGGGCCTACAATGAGCAGTTCTTC. It encodes CASSWGQGAYNEQFF.

V is TRBV18 and J is TRBJ2-4, with 9 bases that match TRBD2. This CDR3 has 18 amino acids. Trimming took 4 bases from V and 8 from J; bases not matched to a gene: 18. CDR1 is KGHSH and CDR2 is LQKENI in the germline V gene. This chain's CDR3 is CASSLRGGISGGLDIQYF. The DNA of the CDR3 is TGTGCCAGCTCACTGCGGGGGGGAATCAGCGGGGGCTTGGACATTCAGTACTTC. Together with reference TRBV18 and TRBJ2-4, the CDR3 gives the full variable domain: NAGVMQNPRHLVRRRGQEARLRCSPMKGHSHVYWYRQLPEEGLKFMVYLQKENIIDESGMPKERFSAEFPKEGPSILRIQQVVRGDSAAYFCASSLRGGISGGLDIQYFGAGTRLSVL.

The chain has TRBV12-5 and TRBJ2-2; the match to TRBD1 covers 7 bases. The germline CDR1 and CDR2 sequences are LGHNT and FRNRAP. The CDR3 is 14 amino acids. The ends lost 3 bases at V and 7 bases at J; junction bases unmatched: 5. The CDR3 loop is CASGLDTGVGELFF. The CDR3 bases are TGTGCTAGTGGTTTAGACACAGGGGTCGGGGAGCTGTTTTTT. The complete variable domain, with remaining parts taken from reference TRBV12-5 and TRBJ2-2, reads DARVTQTPRHKVTEMGQEVTMRCQPILGHNTVFWYRQTMMQGLELLAYFRNRAPLDDSGMPKDRFSAEMPDATLATLKIQPSEPRDSAVYFCASGLDTGVGELFFGEGSRLTVL.

The chain recombines TRBV19 with TRBJ1-2; D is unclear. V lost 0 bases and J 5 bases, leaving 13 bases between the germline ends. Germline-derived CDR1 and CDR2 are LNHDA and SQIVND (reference sequence). The CDR3 contains 15 residues. CDR3 DNA sequence: TGTGCCAGTAGTATAGATAGAGGGAGTGAGTATGGCTACACCTTC. Translation gives CASSIDRGSEYGYTF.

This clone was counted between two and nine times. This chain uses TRBV13 with TRBJ2-3; possibly TRBD1 for D (6 bases). Germline loops: CDR1 PRHDT, CDR2 FYEKMQ (reference sequence). The CDR3 has 14 residues. Trimming cost V 7 bases and J 2 bases, with 13 bases left between them. In nucleotides, the CDR3 is TGTGCCAGCACCTTCGGACAGACCACAGATACGCAGTATTTT. As protein: CASTFGQTTDTQYF. The full variable domain, in which reference TRBV13 and TRBJ2-3 provide the parts outside the CDR3, is AAGVIQSPRHLIKEKRETATLKCYPIPRHDTVYWYQQGPGQDPQFLISFYEKMQSDKGSIPDRFSAQQFSDYHSELNMSSLELGDSALYFCASTFGQTTDTQYFGPGTRLTVL.

The CDR3 reads CASSERILPGNTIYF. The CDR3 DNA is TGTGCCAGCTCAGAGCGTATACTTCCTGGAAACACCATATATTTT. The chain has TRBV5-5 and TRBJ1-3, with D uncertain. Germline loops: CDR1 SGHKS, CDR2 YYEKEE (reference sequence). Trimming left V 7 bases short and J 2 bases short, with 16 bases between. The CDR3 loop spans 15 amino acids.

V usage is TRBV4-2 and J usage is TRBJ1-3; D is ambiguous. This CDR3 spans 14 amino acids. The ends were cut back, 6 bases at V and 0 bases at J, with 9 bases in the middle. The germline V gene encodes CDR1 LGHNA and CDR2 YNFKEQ. CDR3 nucleotides: TGTGCCAGCAGTCCAGAGCGCTCTGGAAACACCATATATTTT. Translating gives CASSPERSGNTIYF.

This chain links TRBV12-5 with TRBJ1-5, with D perhaps matching TRBD1 (5 bases). CDR3 length: 15 residues. Germline V gene sequence: CDR1 LGHNT, CDR2 FRNRAP. V gave up 3 bases and J gave up 0 bases, with 9 bases separating them. The CDR3 sequence: CASGFGGYSNQPQHF. The CDR3 DNA is TGTGCTAGTGGTTTCGGGGGTTATAGCAATCAGCCCCAGCATTTT.

The count of this clone is one. This chain connects TRBV5-1 to TRBJ2-4; 9 nucleotides line up with TRBD2. CDR1 and CDR2 from the germline V gene are SGHRS and YFSETQ. After removal of 3 bases from V and 0 bases from J, the junction contained 4 bases not matched to a gene. The CDR3 extends over 16 amino acids. The CDR3 reads CASSSGLAKAKNIQYF. The CDR3 nucleotides read TGCGCCAGCAGCTCGGGACTAGCCAAAGCCAAAAACATTCAGTACTTC. Full variable domain (rest looked up from reference TRBV5-1 and TRBJ2-4): KAGVTQTPRYLIKTRGQQVTLSCSPISGHRSVSWYQQTPGQGLQFLFEYFSETQRNKGNFPGRFSGRQFSNSRSEMNVSTLELGDSALYLCASSSGLAKAKNIQYFGAGTRLSVL.

The chain's CDR3 is CASSAAWEIGEQYF. As DNA, the CDR3 is TGTGCCAGCAGCGCCGCTTGGGAGATCGGCGAGCAGTACTTC. The chain recombines TRBV9 with TRBJ2-5; tentative D call: TRBD2 (5 bases). The J call is uncertain, as TRBJ2-7 better fits the DNA end. The CDR3 is made up of 14 amino acids. CDR1 is SGDLS and CDR2 is YYNGEE in the germline V gene.